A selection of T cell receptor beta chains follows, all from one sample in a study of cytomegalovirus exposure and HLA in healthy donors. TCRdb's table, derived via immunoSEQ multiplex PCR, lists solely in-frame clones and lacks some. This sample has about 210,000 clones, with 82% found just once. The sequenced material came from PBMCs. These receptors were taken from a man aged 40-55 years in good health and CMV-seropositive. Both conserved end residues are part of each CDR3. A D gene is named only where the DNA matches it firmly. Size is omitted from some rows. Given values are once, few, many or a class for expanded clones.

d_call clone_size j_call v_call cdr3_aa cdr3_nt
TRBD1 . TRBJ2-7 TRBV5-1 CASSLEGGPGEQYF TGCGCCAGCAGCTTGGAAGGGGGCCCAGGCGAGCAGTACTTC
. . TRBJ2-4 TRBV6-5 CASSPGTRKNIQYF TGTGCCAGCAGTCCCGGGACAAGAAAAAACATTCAGTACTTC
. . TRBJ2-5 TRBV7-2 CASSLGRRQETQYF TGTGCCAGCAGCTTAGGACGGAGGCAGGAGACCCAGTACTTC
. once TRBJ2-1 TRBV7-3 CASSSSGARYNEQFF TGTGCCAGCAGCTCGTCAGGGGCCAGATACAATGAGCAGTTCTTC
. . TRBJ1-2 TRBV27 CASRRGRGDYGYTF TGTGCCAGCAGACGGGGCCGCGGGGACTATGGCTACACCTTC
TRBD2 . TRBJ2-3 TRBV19 CASSIAGGPDTQYF TGTGCCAGTAGTATAGCGGGAGGGCCAGATACGCAGTATTTT
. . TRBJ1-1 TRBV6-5 CASSLSSGNTEAFF TGTGCCAGCAGTCTCTCCTCCGGGAACACTGAAGCTTTCTTT
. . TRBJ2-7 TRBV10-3 CAISGSQGLYEQYF TGTGCCATCAGTGGCTCTCAGGGGCTCTACGAGCAGTACTTC
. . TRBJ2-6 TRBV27 CASSPWESGANVLTF TGTGCCAGCAGTCCCTGGGAGTCTGGGGCCAACGTCCTGACTTTC
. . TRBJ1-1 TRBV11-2 CASSPTTGPNTEAFF TGTGCCAGCAGCCCGACGACAGGTCCGAACACTGAAGCTTTCTTT
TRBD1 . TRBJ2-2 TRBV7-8 CASSLVQGQDTTGELFF TGTGCCAGCAGCTTAGTCCAGGGACAGGATACCACCGGGGAGCTGTTTTTT
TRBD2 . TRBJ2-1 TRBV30 CAWGQGRESYNEQFF TGTGCCTGGGGACAAGGGAGGGAATCCTACAATGAGCAGTTCTTC
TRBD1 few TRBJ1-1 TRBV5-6 CASIPWGTGEDTEAFF TGTGCCAGCATCCCCTGGGGGACAGGAGAAGACACTGAAGCTTTCTTT
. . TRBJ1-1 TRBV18 CASSPGRAEAFF TGTGCCAGCTCCCCGGGCAGGGCTGAAGCTTTCTTT
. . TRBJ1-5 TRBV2 CASRGTLGGQPQHF TGTGCCAGCAGGGGGACCCTGGGAGGCCAGCCCCAGCATTTT
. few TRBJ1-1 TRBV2 CASGYRDPEAFF TGTGCCAGCGGATACAGGGACCCTGAAGCTTTCTTT
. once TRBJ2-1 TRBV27 CASSSPRDTYNEQFF TGTGCCAGCAGTAGCCCCCGGGATACCTACAATGAGCAGTTCTTC
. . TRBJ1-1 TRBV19 CATRDNLNTEAFF TGTGCCACTCGGGACAACTTGAACACTGAAGCTTTCTTT
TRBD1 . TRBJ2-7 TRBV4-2 CASSQGPGLQGAYEQYF TGTGCCAGCAGCCAGGGCCCCGGGTTGCAGGGGGCGTACGAGCAGTACTTC
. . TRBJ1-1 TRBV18 CASSREGVETEAFF TGTGCCAGCTCACGAGAGGGGGTGGAAACTGAAGCTTTCTTT
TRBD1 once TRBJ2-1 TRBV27 CASSSPDRPGKGEQFF TGTGCCAGCAGCTCCCCGGACAGGCCCGGGAAAGGTGAGCAGTTCTTC
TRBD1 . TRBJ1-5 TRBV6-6 CASSAGTGSQPQHF TGTGCCAGCAGTGCCGGGACAGGGAGTCAGCCCCAGCATTTT
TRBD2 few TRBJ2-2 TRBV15 CATSRKRASGGSGELFF TGTGCCACCAGCAGGAAGAGGGCTAGCGGGGGATCCGGGGAGCTGTTTTTT
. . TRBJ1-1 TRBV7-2 CASSLQLNTEAFF TGTGCCAGCAGCCTCCAGTTGAACACTGAAGCTTTCTTT
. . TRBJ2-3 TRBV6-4 CASSEIADLSDTQYF TGTGCCAGCAGTGAGATAGCGGACCTTTCAGATACGCAGTATTTT
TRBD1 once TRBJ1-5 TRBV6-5 CASRLGQADQPQHF TGTGCCAGCCGCCTGGGACAGGCTGATCAGCCCCAGCATTTT
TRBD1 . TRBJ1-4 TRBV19 CASTRDRGNEKLFF TGTGCCAGTACTCGCGACAGGGGTAATGAAAAACTGTTTTTT
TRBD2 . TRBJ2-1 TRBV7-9 CASSLARNLAGGTYNEQFF TGTGCCAGCAGCTTAGCGCGAAACTTGGCGGGAGGGACATACAATGAGCAGTTCTTC